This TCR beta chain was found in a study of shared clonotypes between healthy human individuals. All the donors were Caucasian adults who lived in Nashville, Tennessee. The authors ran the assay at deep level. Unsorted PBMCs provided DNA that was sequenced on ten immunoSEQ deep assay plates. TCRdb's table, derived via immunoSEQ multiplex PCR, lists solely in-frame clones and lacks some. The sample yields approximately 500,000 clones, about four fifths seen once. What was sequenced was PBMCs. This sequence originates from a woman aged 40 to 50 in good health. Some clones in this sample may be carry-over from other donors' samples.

In nucleotides, the CDR3 is TGTGCCAGCAGCTCCCCGGGACTAGGTTCCTACAATGAGCAGTTCTTC. It specifies CASSSPGLGSYNEQFF. V is TRBV28 and J is TRBJ2-1; TRBD2 agrees at 8 bases. Looked up from germline, CDR1 is MDHEN and CDR2 is SYDVKM. J lost 1 base, V lost 6 bases, and 8 bases had no gene match. CDR3 size: 16 residues.